A single sample gave rise to the 14 T cell receptor beta chains below, sequenced in a study of cytomegalovirus exposure and HLA in healthy donors. The PCR employed 60 Vbeta primers together with 13 Jbeta primers. The table came from immunoSEQ multiplex PCR; TCRdb's copy has only in-frame clones and leaves some out. The sample includes 150,000 to 200,000 clones, roughly 77% of them seen just once. Specimen: PBMCs. These receptors originate from a woman aged 30 to 39 in good health and CMV-seronegative.

The chain uses TRBV6-5 and TRBJ2-5; 8 bases match TRBD2. The CDR3 sequence is 15 residues long. Germline loops: CDR1 MNHEY, CDR2 SVGAGI. V shed 0 bases and J 5 bases; nucleotides not matched to a gene: 5. CDR3 in amino acids: CASSYSAGGKETQYF. The CDR3, as DNA: TGTGCCAGCAGTTACTCTGCGGGGGGCAAGGAGACCCAGTACTTC.

V is TRBV10-3 and J is TRBJ2-2; D gene unclear. V was clipped by 6 bases and J by 2 bases, with 4 bases between them. Looked up from germline, CDR1 is ENHRY and CDR2 is SYGVKD. This CDR3 region has 12 residues. This chain's CDR3 is CAISRNTGELFF. CDR3 sequence (DNA): TGTGCCATCAGCCGTAACACCGGGGAGCTGTTTTTT.

The V and J genes are TRBV6-5 and TRBJ1-2; the match to TRBD1 covers 7 bases. The junction had 10 bases not matched to a gene; V was cut back by 5 bases and J by 7 bases. CDR1 and CDR2 from the germline V gene are MNHEY and SVGAGI. This CDR3 region has 14 residues. CDR3 coding DNA: TGTGCCAGCAGTCCGTCGACAGGGTGGAGTGGCTACACCTTC. Protein: CASSPSTGWSGYTF.

The chain links TRBV4-1 to TRBJ2-7, with TRBD1 matching 7 bases. V shed 4 bases and J 2 bases; nucleotides not matched to a gene: 11. Germline lookup yields CDR1 MGHRA and CDR2 YSYEKL. This CDR3 region has 16 residues. For the CDR3, the DNA is TGCGCCAGCAGCCGCGGCACCAACGACAGGGCCTACGAGCAGTACTTC. This codes for CASSRGTNDRAYEQYF.

The chain uses TRBV10-3 and TRBJ2-2, with TRBD1 matching over 9 bases. V trimming: 3 bases; J trimming: 6 bases; junction bases outside the gene matches: 11. This CDR3 contains 17 residues. Looked up from germline, CDR1 is ENHRY and CDR2 is SYGVKD. The CDR3 region has the DNA TGTGCCATCAGTGATATAGGGGACAGGGAGGTTGCCGGGGAGCTGTTTTTT. It specifies CAISDIGDREVAGELFF.

This clone was picked up a small number of times. The CDR3 loop is CASFGQGAGETQYF. The CDR3 DNA reads TGTGCCAGCTTTGGACAGGGGGCTGGAGAGACCCAGTACTTC. The gene calls are TRBV25-1 and TRBJ2-5; 11 bases match TRBD1. CDR3 length equals 14 residues. Trimming at V came to 8 bases and at J to 4 bases, leaving 6 bases not matched to a gene. Germline V gene lookup returns CDR1 MGHDK and CDR2 SYGVNS. Supplemented by reference TRBV25-1 and TRBJ2-5, the full variable domain reads EADIYQTPRYLVIGTGKKITLECSQTMGHDKMYWYQQDPGMELHLIHYSYGVNSTEKGDLSSESTVSRIRTEHFPLTLESARPSHTSQYLCASFGQGAGETQYFGPGTRLLVL.

The gene calls are TRBV5-1 and TRBJ1-1; unclear D gene. Germline V gene lookup returns CDR1 SGHRS and CDR2 YFSETQ. Trimming cost V 1 base and J 10 bases, with 20 bases left between them. This CDR3 is built from 15 residues. The CDR3 nucleotides read TGCGCCAGCAGCTTGATAGGTGAGAGAGGGTGGAGAGCTTTCTTT. Translating it yields CASSLIGERGWRAFF.

This CDR3 is CAISESSHPGLNNQPQHF. DNA for the CDR3: TGTGCCATCAGTGAGTCGAGTCATCCCGGACTAAACAATCAGCCCCAGCATTTT. V and J are TRBV10-3 and TRBJ1-5; the D is unclear. Germline assignment: CDR1 ENHRY and CDR2 SYGVKD. This CDR3 comprises 18 residues. V shed 0 bases and J shed 3 bases, with 18 bases lying between them.

The DNA of the CDR3 is TGTGCCAGCAGCTTAGGGGGTCGGGGGAGCACAGATACGCAGTATTTT. Translation gives CASSLGGRGSTDTQYF. The V and J genes are TRBV7-3 and TRBJ2-3; TRBD2 might be the D (6 bases). Trimming removed 2 bases from V and 0 bases from J, with 12 bases in between. This CDR3 region has 16 residues. The germline gives CDR1 SGHTA, CDR2 FQGTGA. Supplemented by reference TRBV7-3 and TRBJ2-3, the full variable domain reads GAGVSQTPSNKVTEKGKYVELRCDPISGHTALYWYRQSLGQGPEFLIYFQGTGAADDSGLPNDRFFAVRPEGSVSTLKIQRTERGDSAVYLCASSLGGRGSTDTQYFGPGTRLTVL.

The table lists this clone with a few counts. The V gene is TRBV19, the J gene TRBJ1-1; TRBD1 matches 10 bases. The CDR3 has 16 residues. CDR1 and CDR2 (germline): LNHDA, SQIVND (reference sequence). Trimming cost V 5 bases and J 4 bases; bases outside gene matches: 10. In nucleotides, the CDR3 is TGTGCCAGTAGTCCCTTCTGGACAGGGGGTGTCACTGAAGCTTTCTTT. This gives the protein CASSPFWTGGVTEAFF.

On this clone: Other DNA sequences in this specimen translate into the identical CDR3. The chain couples TRBV6-1 to TRBJ2-2; 9 bases match TRBD1. Germline V gene data show CDR1 as MNHNS and CDR2 as SASEGT. The J segment lost 8 bases and the V segment lost 4 bases, leaving 5 bases of the junction unmatched. The CDR3 extends over 14 amino acids. DNA for the CDR3: TGTGCCAGCAGTGGATTACAGGGGGCAGGGGAGCTGTTTTTT. Its translation is CASSGLQGAGELFF.

The V and J genes are TRBV7-9 and TRBJ2-5; 10 bases agree with TRBD2. Germline CDR1 reads SEHNR; CDR2 reads FQNEAQ (reference sequence). The V gene end was trimmed by 2 bases and the J gene end by 1 base; junction bases not matched to a gene: 4. This CDR3 contains 16 residues. In nucleotides, the CDR3 is TGTGCCAGCAGCTTATCTAGGACTAGCGGCCAAGAGACCCAGTACTTC. It translates to CASSLSRTSGQETQYF.

The rearrangement links TRBV15 to TRBJ2-7; D may be TRBD1 (6 bases). Germline lookup yields CDR1 LNHNV and CDR2 YYDKDF (reference sequence). V shed 0 bases and J shed 2 bases, with 11 bases lying between them. This CDR3 comprises 15 residues. CDR3 amino acids: CATSRDRQVTYEQYF. CDR3 bases: TGTGCCACCAGCAGAGACAGACAGGTCACCTACGAGCAGTACTTC. Using reference TRBV15 and TRBJ2-7 for the parts outside the CDR3, the full variable domain is DAMVIQNPRYQVTQFGKPVTLSCSQTLNHNVMYWYQQKSSQAPKLLFHYYDKDFNNEADTPDNFQSRRPNTSFCFLDIRSPGLGDTAMYLCATSRDRQVTYEQYFGPGTRLTVT.

This clone has more than one count but fewer than ten. The rearrangement links TRBV5-1 to TRBJ1-1; D not resolved. CDR3 size: 14 residues. Germline-derived CDR1 and CDR2 are SGHRS and YFSETQ. Trimming took off 6 bases at V and 0 bases at J, with 12 bases between the two ends. CDR3 DNA sequence: TGCGCCAGCACCCCTTCAGATTTGAACACTGAAGCTTTCTTT. Translated, it gives CASTPSDLNTEAFF.